A selection of T cell receptor beta chains follows, all from one sample in a study of T cells in Graves' hyperthyroidism and ophthalmopathy. TCRdb processed the multiplex PCR reads anew with MiXCR; each CDR3 protein has one entry. Among around 290,000 distinct CDR3 sequences, roughly 13% were seen once, and the ten largest hold 6.5% to 10%. Sequenced sample: blood. Receptor source: a woman in her thirties or forties with Graves' hyperthyroidism. Both conserved end residues are part of each CDR3.

v_gene	j_gene	CDR3aa
TRBV12-3/TRBV12-4	TRBJ1-5	CASSPRTANSNQPQHF
TRBV11-2	TRBJ2-7	CASSTGTEPSYEQYF
TRBV5-4	TRBJ1-6	CASTLDLARNSPLHF
TRBV7-2	TRBJ2-7	CASSTRTGGYEQYF
TRBV7-9	TRBJ2-7	CASSDPRTSGYEQYF
TRBV25-1	TRBJ2-3	CASIPPNTDTQYF
TRBV19	TRBJ1-3	CASRKDYSGNTIYF
TRBV5-1	TRBJ2-1	CASSLDANNEQFF
TRBV7-9	TRBJ1-4	CASSRQGSDEKLFF
TRBV12-3/TRBV12-4	TRBJ1-3	CASSPGQGAYTIYF
TRBV9	TRBJ2-5	CASTGTPLGETQYF
TRBV15	TRBJ2-3	CATSSPGQIFTDTQYF
TRBV27	TRBJ2-2	CASSLFGGRTGELFF
TRBV29-1	TRBJ1-2	CTGWRDDYGYTF
TRBV7-2	TRBJ1-4	CASRYRGQEKLFF